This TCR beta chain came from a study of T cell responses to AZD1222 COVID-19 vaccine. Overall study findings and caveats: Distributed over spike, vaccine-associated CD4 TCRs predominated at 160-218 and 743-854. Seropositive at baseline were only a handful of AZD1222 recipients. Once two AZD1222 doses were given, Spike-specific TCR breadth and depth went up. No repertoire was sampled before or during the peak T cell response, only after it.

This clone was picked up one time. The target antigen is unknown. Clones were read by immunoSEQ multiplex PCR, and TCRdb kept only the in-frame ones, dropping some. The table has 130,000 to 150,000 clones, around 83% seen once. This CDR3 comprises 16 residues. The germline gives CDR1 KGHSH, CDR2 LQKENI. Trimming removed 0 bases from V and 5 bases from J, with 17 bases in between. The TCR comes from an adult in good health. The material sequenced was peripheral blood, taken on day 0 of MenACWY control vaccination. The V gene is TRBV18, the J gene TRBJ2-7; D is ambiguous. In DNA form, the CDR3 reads TGTGCCAGCTCACCACCGGTGGAAGGGATGCGCAACGAGCAGTACTTC. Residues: CASSPPVEGMRNEQYF.